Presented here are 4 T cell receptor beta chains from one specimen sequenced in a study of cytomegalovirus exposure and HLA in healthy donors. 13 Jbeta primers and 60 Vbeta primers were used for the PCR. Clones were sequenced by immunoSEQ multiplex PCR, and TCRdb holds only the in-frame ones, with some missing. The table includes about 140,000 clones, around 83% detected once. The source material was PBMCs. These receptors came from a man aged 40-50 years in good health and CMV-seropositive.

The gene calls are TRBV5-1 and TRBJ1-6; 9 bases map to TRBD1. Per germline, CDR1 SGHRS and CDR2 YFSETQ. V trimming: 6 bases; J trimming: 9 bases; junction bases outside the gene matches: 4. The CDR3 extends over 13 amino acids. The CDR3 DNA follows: TGCGCCAGCACCTCGGACAGGGGTTCACCCCTCCACTTT. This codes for CASTSDRGSPLHF.

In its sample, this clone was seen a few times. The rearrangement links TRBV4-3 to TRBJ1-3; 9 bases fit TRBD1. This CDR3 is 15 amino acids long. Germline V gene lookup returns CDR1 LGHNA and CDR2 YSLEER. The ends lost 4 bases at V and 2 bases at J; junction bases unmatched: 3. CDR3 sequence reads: CASSLGQGAGNTIYF. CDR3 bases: TGCGCCAGCAGCCTGGGACAGGGAGCTGGAAACACCATATATTTT.

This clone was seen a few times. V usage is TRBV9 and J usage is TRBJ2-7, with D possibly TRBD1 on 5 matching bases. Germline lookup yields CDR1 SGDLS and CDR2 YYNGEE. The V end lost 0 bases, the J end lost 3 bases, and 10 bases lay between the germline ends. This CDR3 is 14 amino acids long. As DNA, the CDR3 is TGTGCCAGCAGCGTAGGAGGCGACAGCTACGAGCAGTACTTC. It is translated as CASSVGGDSYEQYF.

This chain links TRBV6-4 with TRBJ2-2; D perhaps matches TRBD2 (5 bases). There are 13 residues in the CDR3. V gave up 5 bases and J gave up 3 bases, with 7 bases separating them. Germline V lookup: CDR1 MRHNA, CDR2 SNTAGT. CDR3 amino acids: CASSSGDTGELFF. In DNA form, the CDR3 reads TGTGCCAGCAGTTCCGGGGACACCGGGGAGCTGTTTTTT.